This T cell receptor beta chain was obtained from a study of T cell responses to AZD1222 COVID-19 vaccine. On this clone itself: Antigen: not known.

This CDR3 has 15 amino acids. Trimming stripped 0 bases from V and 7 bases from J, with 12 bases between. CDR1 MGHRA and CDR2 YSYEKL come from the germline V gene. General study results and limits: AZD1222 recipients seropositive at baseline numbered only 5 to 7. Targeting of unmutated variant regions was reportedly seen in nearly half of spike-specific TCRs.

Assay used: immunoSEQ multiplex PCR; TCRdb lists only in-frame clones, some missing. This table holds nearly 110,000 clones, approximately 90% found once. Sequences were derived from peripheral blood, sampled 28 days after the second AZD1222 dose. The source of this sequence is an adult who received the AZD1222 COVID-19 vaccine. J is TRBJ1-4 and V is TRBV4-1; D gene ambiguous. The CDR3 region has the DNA TGCGCCAGCAGCCAAGAATTGGTTTCTGGTGAAAAACTGTTTTTT. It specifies CASSQELVSGEKLFF.